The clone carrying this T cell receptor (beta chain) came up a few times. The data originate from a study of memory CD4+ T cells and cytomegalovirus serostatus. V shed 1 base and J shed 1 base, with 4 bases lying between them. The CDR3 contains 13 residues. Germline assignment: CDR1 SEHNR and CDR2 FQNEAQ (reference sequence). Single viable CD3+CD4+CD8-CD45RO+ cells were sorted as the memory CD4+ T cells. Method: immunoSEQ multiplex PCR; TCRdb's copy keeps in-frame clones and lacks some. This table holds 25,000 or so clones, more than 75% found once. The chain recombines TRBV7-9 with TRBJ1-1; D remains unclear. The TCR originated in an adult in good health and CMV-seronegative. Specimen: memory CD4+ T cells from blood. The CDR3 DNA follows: TGTGCCAGCAGCTTAGGGTGGAACACTGAAGCTTTCTTT. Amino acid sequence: CASSLGWNTEAFF.